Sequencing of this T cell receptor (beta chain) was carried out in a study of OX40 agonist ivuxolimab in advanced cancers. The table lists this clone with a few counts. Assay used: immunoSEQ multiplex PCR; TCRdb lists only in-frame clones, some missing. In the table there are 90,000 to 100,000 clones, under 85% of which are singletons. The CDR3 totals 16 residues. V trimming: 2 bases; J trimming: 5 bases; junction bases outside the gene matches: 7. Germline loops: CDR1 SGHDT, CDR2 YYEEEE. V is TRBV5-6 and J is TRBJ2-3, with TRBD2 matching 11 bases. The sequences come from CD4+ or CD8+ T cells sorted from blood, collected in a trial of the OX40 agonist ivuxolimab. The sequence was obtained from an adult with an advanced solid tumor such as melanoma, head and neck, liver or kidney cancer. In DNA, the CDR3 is TGTGCCAGCAGCTTCGGGACTAGCGGACTGGGAGATACGCAGTATTTT. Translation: CASSFGTSGLGDTQYF. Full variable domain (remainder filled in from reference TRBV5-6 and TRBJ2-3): DAGVTQSPTHLIKTRGQQVTLRCSPKSGHDTVSWYQQALGQGPQFIFQYYEEEERQRGNFPDRFSGHQFPNYSSELNVNALLLGDSALYLCASSFGTSGLGDTQYFGPGTRLTVL.